These 3 T cell receptor beta chains originate from one sample sequenced in a study of T cells in localized non-small cell lung cancer. Profiled with immunoSEQ multiplex PCR; TCRdb holds only in-frame clones, not every one. The sample carries around 15,000 clones, more than 80% recorded once. Specimen: peripheral blood, collected before any cancer treatment. The source is a woman between 40 and 69 years old with stage I lung adenocarcinoma.

This clone came up a few times. The chain is built from TRBV6-1 and TRBJ2-7, with 7 bases identical to TRBD1. The CDR3 consists of 13 residues. V trimming: 7 bases; J trimming: 3 bases; junction bases outside the gene matches: 6. CDR1 and CDR2 (germline): MNHNS, SASEGT. The CDR3 protein is CASNRQGNYEQYF. In nucleotides, the CDR3 is TGTGCCAGCAACAGACAGGGAAACTACGAGCAGTACTTC.

The chain uses TRBV6-5 and TRBJ1-6; D uncertain. The germline V and J ends were trimmed by 0 bases and 6 bases, with 12 bases remaining between them. Germline V gene sequence: CDR1 MNHEY, CDR2 SVGAGI. The CDR3 has 16 amino acids. This CDR3 is CASSYSDSGPNSPLHF. CDR3 sequence (DNA): TGTGCCAGCAGTTACTCGGATTCAGGCCCTAATTCACCCCTCCACTTT.

The rearrangement uses TRBV25-1 and TRBJ2-7; 8 bases are a match to TRBD1. This CDR3 is built from 15 residues. Trimming took 3 bases from V and 3 from J; bases not matched to a gene: 7. The germline gives CDR1 MGHDK, CDR2 SYGVNS. The CDR3 reads CASSDSKDRDYEQYF. The DNA for the CDR3 is TGTGCCAGCAGTGATTCAAAGGACAGGGACTACGAGCAGTACTTC.